This TCR beta chain originates from a study of kidney transplant recipient with SARS-CoV-2 infection (dated by TCRdb to the early 2020s). V is shortened by 5 bases, J by 4 bases, and the region joining them spans 23 bases. From the cysteine through the phenylalanine, the CDR3 covers 17 amino acids. Kept here is only the CDR3 DNA, which spans 51 bases and is read in frame from base 1. Reading the germline V gene gives CDR1 MNHGY and CDR2 SVAAGI. These reads were obtained on an Illumina MiSeq. Profiling of the peripheral T cell repertoire targeted human TCRbeta genes. The source study handled its data this way. Beta-binomial modelling was used to test for differences in clonotype abundance while accounting for variability over time. Clonotypes that had expanded were screened against the ImmuneCODE reference database of SARS-CoV-2-associated TCRs and mapped onto regions of the viral genome. Additional repertoire analyses examined TRBV gene usage, CDR3 length, CDR3 amino acid overlap between time points, distributions of clonotype abundance, and Jaccard similarity. TCRdb applied fastp at Q25 and MiXCR to the public reads, then kept only in-frame beta chains. Entries that share a CDR3 protein sequence are merged under the most common genes and DNA. TCRdb, not the original authors, processed these V and J calls. This sample is represented by 200,000 to 300,000 distinct CDR3 sequences; roughly 26% of them were singletons. The ten largest account for 7% to 8% of the sample.

The time point tag for this specimen amounts to: pre-pandemic baseline sample and day 111 after first positive SARS-CoV-2 test. This clonotype appeared many times. There is no known antigen for this receptor. There are no base qualities to consult, and no much larger clone falls within one base. The sequences come from a blood sample, collected at baseline and around day 110 from a kidney transplant recipient. The sequence is built from TRBV6-9 and TRBJ1-2, with no confident D gene call. The receptor was isolated from a young adult male patient who had COVID-19 and was a kidney transplant recipient. The graft donor may be the source of some T cells after a transplant. The CDR3 region reads CASSARWPYGKTYGYTF. The nucleotide sequence is TGTGCCAGCAGTGCGCGTTGGCCTTACGGAAAGACCTATGGCTACACCTTC.